The 30 T cell receptor beta chains in this list originate from one sample, sequenced in a study of cytomegalovirus exposure and HLA in healthy donors. Sequencing used immunoSEQ multiplex PCR; TCRdb keeps in-frame clones, though not all of them. The sample yields tens of thousands of clones, roughly 93% seen once. The sequenced material came from PBMCs. Receptors were obtained from a woman between 18 and 30 years old in good health and CMV-seropositive.

The chain joins TRBV2 to TRBJ2-2; 7 bases are shared with TRBD2. V gave up 8 bases and J gave up 7 bases; unmatched junction bases: 7. Germline loops: CDR1 SNHLY, CDR2 FYNNEI. The CDR3 runs 13 residues. As DNA, the CDR3 is TGTGCCAGCGGGAGGGAGTCAAGCGGGGAGCTGTTTTTT. Residues: CASGRESSGELFF.

The chain joins TRBV30 to TRBJ1-3; D unresolved. This CDR3 spans 14 amino acids. V gave up 4 bases and J gave up 4 bases, with 14 bases separating them. Germline assignment: CDR1 GTSNPN and CDR2 SVGIG (reference sequence). Here the CDR3 reads CAWNTGLGGNTIYF. CDR3 DNA: TGTGCCTGGAACACGGGGTTAGGAGGAAACACCATATATTTT.

This clone was seen only once. The chain joins TRBV7-9 to TRBJ2-7, with D perhaps matching TRBD1 (5 bases). This CDR3 spans 16 amino acids. Germline V gene sequence: CDR1 SEHNR, CDR2 FQNEAQ (reference sequence). The V gene lost 2 bases and the J gene lost 2 bases, with 16 bases spanning the gap. This CDR3 reads CASSLFKGQPAYEQYF. DNA of the CDR3: TGTGCCAGCAGCTTATTCAAGGGGCAGCCAGCCTACGAGCAGTACTTC.

The J gene is TRBJ2-1, the V gene TRBV19; a possible D gene is TRBD1 (6 bases). V lost 5 bases and J 4 bases, leaving 9 bases between the germline ends. This CDR3 has 13 residues. CDR1 is LNHDA, CDR2 SQIVND, per germline (reference sequence). CDR3 nucleotide sequence: TGTGCCAGTAGTGGACAGATATACAATGAGCAGTTCTTC. Encoded protein: CASSGQIYNEQFF.

J is TRBJ1-5 and V is TRBV4-1; TRBD1 matches 8 bases. The V and J ends lost 4 bases and 7 bases, in that order; junction bases with no gene match: 9. Looked up from germline, CDR1 is MGHRA and CDR2 is YSYEKL. CDR3 length equals 15 residues. CDR3 amino acids: CASSPLTGDGQPQHF. The CDR3, as DNA: TGCGCCAGCAGCCCGTTGACAGGGGACGGGCAGCCCCAGCATTTT.

This chain joins TRBV6-1 and TRBJ1-2, with 7 bases that match TRBD1. The J segment lost 7 bases and the V segment lost 1 base, leaving 12 bases of the junction unmatched. The CDR3 spans 16 residues. Germline assignment: CDR1 MNHNS and CDR2 SASEGT. The CDR3 sequence: CASSEVWTGRQGGYTF. CDR3 nucleotide sequence: TGTGCCAGCAGTGAAGTATGGACAGGCCGACAAGGTGGCTACACCTTC.

This clone was found a few times. This chain joins TRBV19 and TRBJ1-4; 7 nucleotides align to TRBD1. The CDR3 extends over 15 amino acids. The V and J ends lost 5 bases and 2 bases, in that order; junction bases with no gene match: 5. CDR1 is LNHDA and CDR2 is SQIVND in the germline V gene (reference sequence). The CDR3 sequence: CASSVRGMTNEKLFF. The CDR3 nucleotides read TGTGCCAGTAGTGTCAGGGGGATGACTAATGAAAAACTGTTTTTT.

The chain combines TRBV10-2 with TRBJ1-2; 10 bases fit TRBD1. The CDR3 has 19 amino acids. From germline, CDR1 is WSHSY and CDR2 SAAADI. V lost 3 bases to trimming and J lost 6 bases; unmatched junction nucleotides: 19. CDR3 residues: CASSELIGTGVLWSDGYTF. Written as DNA, the CDR3 is TGCGCCAGCAGTGAATTAATCGGGACAGGGGTTCTGTGGTCGGATGGCTACACCTTC.

This clone was detected once. The rearrangement joins TRBV19 to TRBJ2-1; 9 nucleotides line up with TRBD2. The CDR3 contains 17 residues. From germline, CDR1 is LNHDA and CDR2 SQIVND (reference sequence). J gave up 2 bases and V 2 bases, and 7 bases lay outside the gene matches. The chain's CDR3 is CASSIYLASGAYNEQFF. Here the CDR3 DNA reads TGTGCCAGTAGTATATATTTGGCTAGCGGGGCCTACAATGAGCAGTTCTTC.

The chain uses TRBV20-1 and TRBJ2-7; perhaps TRBD1 as D (6 bases). In germline, CDR1 is DFQATT, CDR2 SNEGSKA (reference sequence). V gave up 5 bases and J gave up 5 bases, with 10 bases separating them. This CDR3 has 11 amino acids. CDR3 DNA sequence: TGCAGTGCTGGACAGTACAACGAGCAGTACTTC. As protein: CSAGQYNEQYF.

This rearrangement joins TRBV11-1 to TRBJ1-1; TRBD1 is a possible D gene (6 bases). Germline lookup yields CDR1 SGHAT and CDR2 FQDESV (reference sequence). V was trimmed by 2 bases and J by 3 bases, leaving 10 bases between them. This CDR3 is 14 amino acids long. The CDR3 bases are TGTGCCAGCAGCTTAAGGGGGTATTACACTGAAGCTTTCTTT. Translating it yields CASSLRGYYTEAFF.

The rearrangement uses TRBV7-2 and TRBJ1-5; no definite D call. Trimming removed 1 base from V and 2 bases from J, with 9 bases in between. The CDR3 spans 15 residues. Looked up from germline, CDR1 is SGHTA and CDR2 is FQGNSA. The CDR3 DNA reads as TGTGCCAGCAGCTTAGGGGCTTTGGGCAATCAGCCCCAGCATTTT. Translated: CASSLGALGNQPQHF.

Points on this clone: Other DNA sequences in the sample encode the same CDR3. The chain couples TRBV6-6 to TRBJ1-2; D perhaps matches TRBD1 (6 bases). The ends were cut back, 3 bases at V and 6 bases at J, with 8 bases in the middle. Germline CDR1 reads MNHNY; CDR2 reads SVGAGI (reference sequence). CDR3 length: 12 residues. CDR3 sequence: CASSYAGDGYTF. CDR3 in DNA: TGTGCCAGCAGTTATGCAGGGGATGGCTACACCTTC.

The chain combines TRBV19 with TRBJ1-2, with 10 bases matching TRBD1. Looked up from germline, CDR1 is LNHDA and CDR2 is SQIVND (reference sequence). CDR3 length: 16 amino acids. V lost 6 bases to trimming and J lost 1 base; unmatched junction nucleotides: 8. This chain's CDR3 is CASRPEDRGSNYGYTF. DNA for the CDR3: TGTGCCAGTAGACCCGAGGACAGGGGGAGTAACTATGGCTACACCTTC.

CDR3 DNA sequence: TGTGCCAGCAGTCCGACAGGGGGCAATGGCTACACCTTC. Translation: CASSPTGGNGYTF. The chain employs TRBV27 and TRBJ1-2, with 10 bases matching TRBD1. Germline CDR1 reads MNHEY; CDR2 reads SMNVEV (reference sequence). The CDR3 sequence is 13 residues long. The V segment lost 5 bases and the J segment 6 bases; nucleotides outside the gene matches: 3.

The V call is TRBV5-1, the J call TRBJ2-7; 12 bases are a match to TRBD2. This CDR3 is built from 16 residues. V trimming: 2 bases; J trimming: 0 bases; junction bases outside the gene matches: 3. CDR1 and CDR2 (germline): SGHRS, YFSETQ. CDR3 sequence (DNA): TGCGCCAGCAGCTTACAGACTAGCGGGAGCTCCTACGAGCAGTACTTC. Amino acids: CASSLQTSGSSYEQYF.

This clone came up a few times. V usage is TRBV27 and J usage is TRBJ2-1; no clear D gene. The V end was cut by 6 bases, the J end by 6 bases, with 15 bases between. This CDR3 spans 14 amino acids. Germline lookup yields CDR1 MNHEY and CDR2 SMNVEV (reference sequence). The CDR3 spells CASRASFVRNEQFF. The DNA of the CDR3 is TGTGCCAGCAGAGCCTCTTTCGTACGCAATGAGCAGTTCTTC.

The gene calls are TRBV10-1 and TRBJ2-5, with TRBD2 identical over 9 bases. V lost 0 bases to trimming and J lost 4 bases; unmatched junction nucleotides: 6. Germline V gives CDR1 WNHNN, CDR2 SYGVQD (reference sequence). The CDR3 runs to 16 residues. CDR3 protein: CASSESVLGLAETQYF. CDR3 nucleotide sequence: TGCGCCAGCAGTGAGTCGGTATTGGGACTAGCAGAGACCCAGTACTTC.

This rearrangement joins TRBV7-8 to TRBJ1-2; D unclear. Trimming removed 1 base from V and 8 bases from J, with 11 bases in between. The CDR3 length is 13 residues. Germline V CDR1 and CDR2: SGHVS, FQNEAQ. The chain's CDR3 is CASSLGAGRGYTF. CDR3 DNA sequence: TGTGCCAGCAGCTTAGGAGCAGGAAGAGGCTACACCTTC.

The chain couples TRBV6-8 to TRBJ2-2; 8 positions match TRBD2. Trimming at V came to 7 bases and at J to 10 bases, leaving 5 bases not matched to a gene. The CDR3 runs 12 residues. The germline CDR1 and CDR2 sequences are MNHGY and SAAAGT. CDR3 region: CASTQGLEELFF. As DNA, the CDR3 is TGTGCCAGCACCCAGGGACTAGAGGAGCTGTTTTTT.

V usage is TRBV2 and J usage is TRBJ1-4; unclear D gene. Germline values: CDR1 SNHLY, CDR2 FYNNEI. This CDR3 comprises 15 residues. Trimming took off 6 bases at V and 3 bases at J, with 14 bases between the two ends. Here the CDR3 reads CASRPQGVSNEKLFF. The CDR3 DNA sequence: TGTGCCAGCAGACCCCAAGGAGTTTCTAATGAAAAACTGTTTTTT.

The chain uses TRBV5-1 and TRBJ2-7, with 10 positions matching TRBD2. Germline CDR1 is SGHRS and CDR2 is YFSETQ. The V gene end was trimmed by 0 bases and the J gene end by 0 bases; junction bases not matched to a gene: 12. The CDR3 is 19 residues long. The CDR3 nucleotides are TGCGCCAGCAGCTTGGGGCTAGCGGGAGTTTGGGGTCTCTCCTACGAGCAGTACTTC. Residues: CASSLGLAGVWGLSYEQYF. The full variable domain, with the rest looked up from reference TRBV5-1 and TRBJ2-7, is KAGVTQTPRYLIKTRGQQVTLSCSPISGHRSVSWYQQTPGQGLQFLFEYFSETQRNKGNFPGRFSGRQFSNSRSEMNVSTLELGDSALYLCASSLGLAGVWGLSYEQYFGPGTRLTVT.

V is TRBV4-2 and J is TRBJ2-7; TRBD2 agrees at 13 bases. Germline lookup yields CDR1 LGHNA and CDR2 YNFKEQ. The CDR3 sequence is 18 residues long. The ends lost 0 bases at V and 3 bases at J; junction bases unmatched: 8. The CDR3 protein is CASSQDLSLAGGSYEQYF. CDR3 nucleotide sequence: TGTGCCAGCAGCCAAGACCTCTCACTAGCGGGAGGGAGCTACGAGCAGTACTTC.

V gene TRBV2 combines with J gene TRBJ1-1, with D unclear. Germline loops: CDR1 SNHLY, CDR2 FYNNEI. V was clipped by 5 bases and J by 2 bases, with 9 bases between them. The length of the CDR3 is 13 residues. Written as DNA, the CDR3 is TGTGCCAGCAGTCGACGGAGAAACACTGAAGCTTTCTTT. Protein sequence: CASSRRRNTEAFF.

The genes are TRBV4-3 and TRBJ1-3; D is unresolved. The germline V gene encodes CDR1 LGHNA and CDR2 YSLEER. V was cut by 0 bases and J by 3 bases, with 12 bases left in between. The length of the CDR3 is 16 residues. CDR3 loop: CASSQDPTGFGNTIYF. The CDR3 bases are TGCGCCAGCAGCCAAGACCCGACCGGGTTTGGAAACACCATATATTTT.

CDR3 protein: CASYRGDMNTEAFF. In DNA, the CDR3 is TGTGCCTCCTACCGCGGGGATATGAACACTGAAGCTTTCTTT. The genes are TRBV6-5 and TRBJ1-1; D gene unclear. V was cut by 11 bases and J by 0 bases, with 16 bases left in between. CDR1 MNHEY and CDR2 SVGAGI come from the germline V gene. The CDR3 is made up of 14 amino acids.

The sample holds one count of this clone. The V call is TRBV2, the J call TRBJ2-7, with 9 nucleotides matching TRBD1. The junction had 12 bases not matched to a gene; V was cut back by 6 bases and J by 6 bases. Germline loops: CDR1 SNHLY, CDR2 FYNNEI. The CDR3 has 15 amino acids. The CDR3 is CASRISGTGGSEQYF. As DNA, the CDR3 is TGTGCCAGCAGGATATCGGGTACAGGGGGCAGCGAGCAGTACTTC.

The V and J genes are TRBV9 and TRBJ1-2, with 9 bases matching TRBD1. The junction had 13 bases not matched to a gene; V was cut back by 4 bases and J by 3 bases. The CDR3 spans 17 residues. Germline-derived CDR1 and CDR2 are SGDLS and YYNGEE. The CDR3 DNA follows: TGTGCCAGCAGCCCCCGACAGGGGGGCGAAGGGGACTATGGCTACACCTTC. It codes for CASSPRQGGEGDYGYTF.

The CDR3 protein is CASVMTGGAADAEAFF. CDR3 DNA sequence: TGTGCCAGCGTCATGACAGGGGGCGCAGCGGACGCTGAAGCTTTCTTT. The chain uses TRBV5-4 and TRBJ1-1; TRBD1 matches 10 bases. This CDR3 contains 16 residues. The V segment lost 7 bases and the J segment 6 bases; nucleotides outside the gene matches: 15. Germline assignment: CDR1 SGHNT and CDR2 YYREEE (reference sequence).

V usage is TRBV5-1 and J usage is TRBJ2-1; D is unresolved. Germline assignment: CDR1 SGHRS and CDR2 YFSETQ. The V gene lost 1 base and the J gene lost 8 bases, with 10 bases spanning the gap. The CDR3 contains 13 residues. The CDR3 reads CASSLRVGDEQFF. The CDR3 nucleotides read TGCGCCAGCAGCTTGCGGGTTGGCGATGAGCAGTTCTTC.